The clone carrying this T cell receptor beta chain has ten or more counts. The record originates from a study of breast tumors, draining lymph nodes, adjacent tissues. Axillary draining lymph nodes of breast cancer patients supplied the node samples. This CDR3 contains 11 residues. V gave up 5 bases and J gave up 8 bases, with 7 bases separating them. From germline, CDR1 is SGHTA and CDR2 FQGNSA. TCRdb passed the multiplex PCR reads through MiXCR, listing each CDR3 protein once. The table includes around 300,000 distinct CDR3 sequences, 30% to 35% detected once. The sequenced material came from axillary lymph node tissue. The chain couples TRBV7-2 to TRBJ2-1; D gene unclear. The clonotype was recovered from a female donor with breast cancer. Some clones in this sample may be carry-over from other donors' samples. CDR3 nucleotides: TGTGCCAGCAGCCCCGATTATGAGCAGTTCTTC. This gives the protein CASSPDYEQFF. The variable domain in full, with the rest retrieved from reference TRBV7-2 and TRBJ2-1, is GAGVSQSPSNKVTEKGKDVELRCDPISGHTALYWYRQSLGQGLEFLIYFQGNSAPDKSGLPSDRFSAERTGGSVSTLTIQRTQQEDSAVYLCASSPDYEQFFGPGTRLTVL.